This is a list of T cell receptor beta chains from one sample in a study of identical twins' blood T cells. One entry per CDR3 protein, called by TCRdb with MiXCR from the 5' RACE reads. The sample has 300,000 to 450,000 distinct CDR3 sequences, 28% seen once. The sequencing sample was made of PBMCs. The receptors come from a woman aged 18-55 years in good health. Both conserved end residues are part of each CDR3. A D gene is named only where the DNA matches it firmly. Size is stated for part of the rows, as once, few or many counts, or as a class when the clone is expanded.

size: few; D: -; V: TRBV29-1; J: TRBJ1-1; CDR3: CSTLGNTEAFF; DNA: TGCAGCACGTTGGGGAACACTGAAGCTTTCTTT
size: few; D: -; V: TRBV27; J: TRBJ1-2; CDR3: CASSPGTSFGLRGYTF; DNA: TGTGCCAGCAGCCCCGGGACCTCCTTTGGTCTTCGTGGCTACACCTTC
size: -; D: TRBD1; V: TRBV13; J: TRBJ1-2; CDR3: CASSLGTGGAPSHGYTF; DNA: TGTGCCAGCAGCTTAGGGACAGGGGGTGCTCCCTCCCACGGCTACACCTTC
size: -; D: -; V: TRBV7-2; J: TRBJ1-1; CDR3: CASSRDIGNTEAFF; DNA: TGTGCCAGCAGCCGAGATATCGGGAACACTGAAGCTTTCTTT
size: many; D: -; V: TRBV5-1; J: TRBJ1-1; CDR3: CASSFLSQGNTEAFF; DNA: TGCGCCAGCAGCTTCCTATCTCAAGGGAACACTGAAGCTTTCTTT
size: few; D: TRBD1; V: TRBV13; J: TRBJ1-4; CDR3: CASSLGVRGAGKLFF; DNA: TGTGCCAGCAGCTTAGGGGTCAGGGGGGCCGGAAAACTGTTTTTT
size: -; D: -; V: TRBV20-1; J: TRBJ1-5; CDR3: CSAIGGGNQPQHF; DNA: TGCAGTGCTATCGGGGGGGGCAATCAGCCCCAGCATTTT
size: -; D: -; V: TRBV13; J: TRBJ1-2; CDR3: CASSSHGFEGGYTF; DNA: TGTGCCAGCAGCTCCCACGGATTCGAAGGGGGCTACACCTTC
size: few; D: TRBD1; V: TRBV3-1; J: TRBJ2-1; CDR3: CASSYWTGGSYNEQFF; DNA: TGTGCCAGCAGCTACTGGACAGGGGGCTCCTACAATGAGCAGTTCTTC
size: -; D: -; V: TRBV19; J: TRBJ1-5; CDR3: CASTLGRGNNQPQHF; DNA: TGTGCCAGTACCCTCGGACGGGGAAACAATCAGCCCCAGCATTTT
size: many; D: -; V: TRBV7-9; J: TRBJ2-3; CDR3: CASSRSGTDTQYF; DNA: TGTGCCAGCAGCAGAAGCGGCACAGATACGCAGTATTTT
size: -; D: -; V: TRBV5-1; J: TRBJ1-2; CDR3: CASIHVFYTF; DNA: TGCGCCAGCATCCACGTGTTCTACACCTTC
size: -; D: -; V: TRBV20-1; J: TRBJ2-3; CDR3: CSAPDPRASPDTQYF; DNA: TGCAGTGCCCCTGACCCACGGGCTAGCCCAGATACGCAGTATTTT
size: -; D: TRBD1; V: TRBV6-6; J: TRBJ1-5; CDR3: CASSYSRQGPGNQPQHF; DNA: TGTGCCAGCAGTTACTCGAGACAGGGGCCGGGCAATCAGCCCCAGCATTTT
size: few; D: -; V: TRBV7-9; J: TRBJ2-2; CDR3: CASSLTFEELFF; DNA: TGTGCCAGCAGCCTAACTTTCGAGGAGCTGTTTTTT
size: once; D: TRBD1; V: TRBV10-3; J: TRBJ1-1; CDR3: CAIGKRTGRDTEAFF; DNA: TGTGCCATCGGAAAAAGGACAGGGAGGGACACTGAAGCTTTCTTT
size: few; D: TRBD2; V: TRBV7-9; J: TRBJ2-1; CDR3: CSSSFSTPLAGTYNEQFF; DNA: TGTTCCAGCAGCTTCTCAACCCCCCTAGCGGGGACCTACAATGAGCAGTTCTTC
size: -; D: -; V: TRBV19; J: TRBJ1-5; CDR3: CAINLGDQPQHF; DNA: TGTGCCATTAATTTGGGCGATCAGCCCCAGCATTTT
size: -; D: -; V: TRBV20-1; J: TRBJ1-4; CDR3: CSARDQGTNEKLFF; DNA: TGCAGTGCTAGAGATCAGGGGACTAATGAAAAACTGTTTTTT
size: few; D: -; V: TRBV2; J: TRBJ1-6; CDR3: CASRTPPSNSPLHF; DNA: TGTGCCAGCAGGACGCCCCCGAGTAATTCACCCCTCCACTTT
size: -; D: TRBD1; V: TRBV29-1; J: TRBJ1-2; CDR3: CSAGDRVAYGYTF; DNA: TGCAGCGCTGGGGACAGGGTAGCGTATGGCTACACCTTC
size: -; D: TRBD1; V: TRBV20-1; J: TRBJ1-3; CDR3: CSAADRDSGPGNTIYF; DNA: TGCAGTGCTGCAGACCGGGACAGTGGGCCTGGAAACACCATATATTTT
size: -; D: TRBD2; V: TRBV14; J: TRBJ2-1; CDR3: CASSLLPSGRFFSSYNEQFF; DNA: TGTGCCAGCAGCCTGCTGCCTAGCGGGAGGTTTTTTAGCTCCTACAATGAGCAGTTCTTC
size: few; D: -; V: TRBV29-1; J: TRBJ1-3; CDR3: CSVDGGRGNTIYF; DNA: TGCAGCGTTGATGGAGGGCGAGGAAACACCATATATTTT
size: few; D: -; V: TRBV18; J: TRBJ2-5; CDR3: CASSPSREETQYF; DNA: TGTGCCAGCTCACCATCCAGGGAAGAGACCCAGTACTTC
size: many; D: -; V: TRBV20-1; J: TRBJ1-2; CDR3: CSARDPQGLDGYTF; DNA: TGCAGTGCTAGAGATCCCCAGGGTTTGGATGGCTACACCTTC
size: -; D: -; V: TRBV7-2; J: TRBJ2-3; CDR3: CASSSVMVDTQYF; DNA: TGTGCCAGCAGCTCGGTCATGGTAGATACGCAGTATTTT
size: -; D: TRBD1; V: TRBV4-3; J: TRBJ2-3; CDR3: CASSLYRGTDTQYF; DNA: TGCGCCAGCAGCCTCTACAGGGGTACAGATACGCAGTATTTT
size: -; D: -; V: TRBV5-1; J: TRBJ2-2; CDR3: CASSLGPPPGELFF; DNA: TGCGCCAGCAGCTTGGGCCCTCCACCCGGGGAGCTGTTTTTT